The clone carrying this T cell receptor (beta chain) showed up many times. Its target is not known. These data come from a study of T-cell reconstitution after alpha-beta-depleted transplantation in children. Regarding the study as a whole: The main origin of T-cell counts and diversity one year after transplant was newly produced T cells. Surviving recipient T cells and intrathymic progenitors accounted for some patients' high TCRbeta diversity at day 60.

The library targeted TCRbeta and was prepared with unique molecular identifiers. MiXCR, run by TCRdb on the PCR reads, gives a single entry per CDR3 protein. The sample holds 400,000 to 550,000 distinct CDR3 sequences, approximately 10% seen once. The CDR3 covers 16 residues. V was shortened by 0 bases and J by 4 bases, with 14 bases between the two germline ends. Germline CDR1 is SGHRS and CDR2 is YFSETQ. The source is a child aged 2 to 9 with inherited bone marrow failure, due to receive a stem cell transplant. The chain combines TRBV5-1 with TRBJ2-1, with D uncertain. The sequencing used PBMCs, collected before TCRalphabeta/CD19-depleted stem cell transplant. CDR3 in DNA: TGCGCCAGCAGCTTGGCGCTCGGATCCAATTACAATGAGCAGTTCTTC. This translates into CASSLALGSNYNEQFF.